This T cell receptor beta chain was observed in a study of cytomegalovirus exposure and HLA in healthy donors. Study-level information: The same platform was used for the 130 or so validation repertoires as for the 650 to 800 first-cohort repertoires, as reported in a later analysis. Study conclusions and caveats: Specificity of a few CMV-associated chains for CMV antigens was verified in vitro. According to the study, 160 or so TCR beta chains were cytomegalovirus-associated.

A roughly 120-subject validation cohort, separate from the approximately 690-subject first cohort, supplied the donors. Clones were sequenced by immunoSEQ multiplex PCR, and TCRdb holds only the in-frame ones, with some missing. The sample has some 240,000 clones, 80% to 90% seen once. As for this clone: The antigen remains undetermined.

V lost 1 base, J lost 6 bases, and 10 bases stayed unmatched. The CDR3 length is 17 residues. Germline V gene data show CDR1 as MGHRA and CDR2 as YSYEKL. The sample was PBMCs. This chain uses TRBV4-1 with TRBJ1-2; TRBD1 matches 11 bases. The clonotype was recovered from a woman aged 18-35 years in good health and CMV-seropositive. The CDR3 DNA is TGCGCCAGCAGCCAAGCAGCCTGGGGGACAGGGGGAGATGGCTACACCTTC. This translates into CASSQAAWGTGGDGYTF.